This T cell receptor beta chain comes out of a study of blood T cell repertoires in COVID-19 (dated by TCRdb to about 2020). As for the study more broadly: The collaborator samples originated in the United States, Italy and Spain and spanned the acute and convalescent phases of COVID-19. The prospective study material was composed of cDNA or gDNA derived from T cells, B-cell-depleted T cells, or PBMCs. Subjects who had been exposed to COVID-19, were actively infected with it, or had recovered from it provided the deeply sampled blood TCRbeta repertoires that made up the dataset. The repertoires were made available in a free public database intended to serve as a resource for research on the immune response to SARS-CoV-2. Samples were obtained from the ongoing ImmuneRACE study (first 160 participants) and from over 1,000 subjects provided by 6 global collaborators. Sample metadata almost always included a de-identified subject ID, COVID-19 status, age in years and sex. Where available, HLA class I and class II types were obtained from metadata supplied by the sample provider rather than from assay-based typing. Study-level results and caveats: Clinical and demographic metadata were provided uncurated, with the amount varying by source and participant.

Enrolling through a virtual design, the prospective study's participants ranged in age from roughly 18 to 89 years and lived across approximately 25 United States geographic areas. In the prospective study, cohorts were assigned on the basis of participant-reported clinical history obtained from a screening survey and a study questionnaire. In the prospective study, whole blood, serum and a nasopharyngeal or oropharyngeal swab were collected from each participant by mobile phlebotomists. Prospective study participants could optionally give additional blood draws and questionnaires over an approximately 2-month period. Blood samples from the prospective study were shipped frozen or at room temperature prior to DNA extraction. Based on the germline V gene (reference sequence), the CDR1 and CDR2 sequences are GTSNPN and SVGIG. Inclusive of the bounding cysteine and phenylalanine, the CDR3 is 13 residues long. Of the read, only the CDR3 DNA is kept; its 39 bases are in frame from base 1. V is reduced by 7 bases and J by 2 bases, leaving a spacing of 13 bases between them.

Turning to this clone: The clone's antigen remains unknown. The sample holds no much larger clone one base away, and base qualities are not on file.

TCRbeta CDR3 regions were amplified from genomic DNA by means of the immunoSEQ Assay, a bias-controlled multiplex PCR. In the paper's pipeline: Within the assay, amplification of reference gene primers was used to estimate how many nucleated cells each sample contained. To quantify the absolute abundance of each unique TCRbeta CDR3 rearrangement, sequence reads were collapsed and filtered. For each sample, productive Simpson clonality was calculated as the square root of Simpson's diversity index over productive rearrangements. TCRdb carries this immuneACCESS record with in-frame sequences only. Its versions omit some clonotypes, under half of them owing to an unresolved V gene in the studies checked, with the rest unexplained. V, J and clone size derive from that table, while D and trimming were established from the DNA sequence. A total of about 400,000 clones appear in this sample, around 90% of them only once. The ten largest clones capture roughly 2% of the sample.

Sequencing was performed on PBMCs or T cells enriched from blood (not recorded which). The receptor's source is a woman aged 40 to 50 with acute COVID-19. The sequence links TRBV30 to TRBJ2-3, with TRBD2 perhaps the D gene, on 5 matching bases. The CDR3 is CAYKLDPTDTQYF. The DNA sequence is given as TGTGCCTACAAACTAGATCCCACAGATACGCAGTATTTT.